This TCR beta chain was identified in a study of neurological immune-mediated disorders. Study-wide points: The absence of shared CDR3 amino acid sequences among expanded clones across subjects suggests private repertoires in all groups.

TCRdb recomputed calls from the 5' RACE reads with MiXCR, one row per CDR3 protein. The sample carries about 38,000 distinct CDR3 sequences, 11% recorded once. For the sorted libraries, 1 million CD4+ or CD8+ T cells were used. The germline gives CDR1 MNHEY, CDR2 SVGEGT. Trimming pared 5 bases from V and 2 bases from J, leaving 16 bases between. The CDR3 totals 16 residues. This clonotype was counted many times. Its antigen is currently unknown. The genes are TRBV6-2 or TRBV6-3 and TRBJ1-5, with D hard to call. Sequenced: CD4+ T cells from blood. The source is a woman under 40 with HTLV-1-associated myelopathy (HAM/TSP). The CDR3 loop is CASSPSYSEGNQPQHF. In nucleotides, the CDR3 is TGTGCCAGCAGTCCTTCCTATTCAGAGGGCAATCAGCCCCAGCATTTT.